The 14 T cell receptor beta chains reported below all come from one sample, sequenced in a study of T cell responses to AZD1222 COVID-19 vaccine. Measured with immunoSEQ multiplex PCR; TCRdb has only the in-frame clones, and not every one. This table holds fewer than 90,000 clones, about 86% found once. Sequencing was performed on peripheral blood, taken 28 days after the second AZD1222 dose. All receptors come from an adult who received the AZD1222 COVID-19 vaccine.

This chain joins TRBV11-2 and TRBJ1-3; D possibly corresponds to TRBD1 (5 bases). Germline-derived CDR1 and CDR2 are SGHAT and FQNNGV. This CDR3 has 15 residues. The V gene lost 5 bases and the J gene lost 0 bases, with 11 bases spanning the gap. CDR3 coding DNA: TGTGCCAGCAGCCGTGACAGCATCTCTGGAAACACCATATATTTT. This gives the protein CASSRDSISGNTIYF.

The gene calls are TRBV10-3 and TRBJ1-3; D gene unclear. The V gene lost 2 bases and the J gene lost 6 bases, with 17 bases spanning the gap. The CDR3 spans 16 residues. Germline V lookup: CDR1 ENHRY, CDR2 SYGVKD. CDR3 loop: CAISEPPRGPENTIYF. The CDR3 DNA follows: TGTGCCATCAGTGAGCCCCCCCGTGGTCCCGAAAACACCATATATTTT.

The CDR3 DNA sequence: TGCGCCAGCAGCCGGACTAGCGCGGGAGAGACCCAGTACTTC. This translates into CASSRTSAGETQYF. The genes are TRBV5-1 and TRBJ2-5; 9 bases match TRBD2. The CDR3 is 14 amino acids. After removal of 4 bases from V and 4 bases from J, the junction contained 5 bases not matched to a gene. Germline CDR1 reads SGHRS; CDR2 reads YFSETQ.

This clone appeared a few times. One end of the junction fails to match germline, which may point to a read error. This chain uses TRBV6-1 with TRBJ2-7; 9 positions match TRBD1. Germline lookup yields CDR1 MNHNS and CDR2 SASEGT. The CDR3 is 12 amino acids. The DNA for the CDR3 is TGTGCCAGCAGTGAAGCGCAGAGGGACAGGGAATTC. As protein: CASSEAQRDREF.

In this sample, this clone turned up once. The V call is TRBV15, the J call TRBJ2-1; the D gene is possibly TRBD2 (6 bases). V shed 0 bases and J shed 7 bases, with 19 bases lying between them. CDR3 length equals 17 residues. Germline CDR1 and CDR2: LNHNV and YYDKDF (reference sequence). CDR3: CATSRDGQRVTINEQFF. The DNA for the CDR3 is TGTGCCACCAGCAGAGACGGGCAGCGGGTTACCATTAATGAGCAGTTCTTC.

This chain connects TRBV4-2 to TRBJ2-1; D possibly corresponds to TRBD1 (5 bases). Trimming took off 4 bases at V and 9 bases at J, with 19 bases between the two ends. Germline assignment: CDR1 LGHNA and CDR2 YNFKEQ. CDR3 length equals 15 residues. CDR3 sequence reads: CASSPEASGFGEQFF. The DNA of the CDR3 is TGTGCCAGCAGCCCCGAGGCGTCAGGGTTCGGTGAGCAGTTCTTC.

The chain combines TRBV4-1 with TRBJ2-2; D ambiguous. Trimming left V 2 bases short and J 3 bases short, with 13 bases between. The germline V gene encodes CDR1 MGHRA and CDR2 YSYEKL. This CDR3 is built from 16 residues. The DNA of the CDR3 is TGCGCCAGCAGCCAAACGGACGGAATAGACACCGGGGAGCTGTTTTTT. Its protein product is CASSQTDGIDTGELFF.

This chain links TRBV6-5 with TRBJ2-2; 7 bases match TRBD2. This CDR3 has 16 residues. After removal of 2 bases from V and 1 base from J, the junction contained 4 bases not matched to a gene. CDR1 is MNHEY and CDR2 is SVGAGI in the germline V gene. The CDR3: CASSYGAGRNTGELFF. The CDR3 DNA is TGTGCCAGCAGTTACGGAGCGGGAAGGAACACCGGGGAGCTGTTTTTT.

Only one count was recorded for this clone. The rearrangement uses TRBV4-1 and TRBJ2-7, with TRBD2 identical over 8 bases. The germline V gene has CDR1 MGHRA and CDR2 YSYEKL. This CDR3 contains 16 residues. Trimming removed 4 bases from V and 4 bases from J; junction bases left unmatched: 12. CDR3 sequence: CASSRGFAGGEYEQYF. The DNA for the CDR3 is TGCGCCAGCAGCCGCGGGTTTGCGGGGGGCGAATACGAGCAGTACTTC.

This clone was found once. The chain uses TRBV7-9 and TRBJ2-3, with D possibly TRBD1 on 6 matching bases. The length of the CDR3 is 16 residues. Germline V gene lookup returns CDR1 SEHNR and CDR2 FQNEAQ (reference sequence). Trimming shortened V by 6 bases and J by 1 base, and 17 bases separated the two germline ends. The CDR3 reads CASRVWYREGTDTQYF. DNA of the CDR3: TGTGCCAGCAGGGTTTGGTACAGGGAAGGCACAGATACGCAGTATTTT. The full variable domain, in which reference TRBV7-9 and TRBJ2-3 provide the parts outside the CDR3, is DTGVSQNPRHKITKRGQNVTFRCDPISEHNRLYWYRQTLGQGPEFLTYFQNEAQLEKSRLLSDRFSAERPKGSFSTLEIQRTEQGDSAMYLCASRVWYREGTDTQYFGPGTRLTVL.

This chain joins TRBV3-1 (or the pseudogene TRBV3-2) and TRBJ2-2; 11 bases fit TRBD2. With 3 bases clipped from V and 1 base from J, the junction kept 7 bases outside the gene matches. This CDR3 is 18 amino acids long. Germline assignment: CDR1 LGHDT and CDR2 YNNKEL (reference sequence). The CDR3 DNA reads TGTGCCAGCAGCCAGGCTAGCGGGAGGTTCAAGAACACCGGGGAGCTGTTTTTT. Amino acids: CASSQASGRFKNTGELFF.

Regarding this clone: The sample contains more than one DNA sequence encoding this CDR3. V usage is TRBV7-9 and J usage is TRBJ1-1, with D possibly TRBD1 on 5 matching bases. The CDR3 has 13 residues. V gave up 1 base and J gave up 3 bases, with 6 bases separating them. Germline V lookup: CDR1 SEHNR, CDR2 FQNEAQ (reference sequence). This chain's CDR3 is CASSLGGDTEAFF. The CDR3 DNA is TGTGCCAGCAGCTTAGGAGGGGACACTGAAGCTTTCTTT.

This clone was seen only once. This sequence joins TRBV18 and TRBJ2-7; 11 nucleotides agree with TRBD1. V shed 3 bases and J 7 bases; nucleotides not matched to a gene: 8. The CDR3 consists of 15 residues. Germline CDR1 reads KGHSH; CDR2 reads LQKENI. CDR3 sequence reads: CASSPPGQGAGEQYF. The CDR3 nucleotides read TGTGCCAGCTCACCGCCCGGACAGGGGGCTGGGGAGCAGTACTTC.

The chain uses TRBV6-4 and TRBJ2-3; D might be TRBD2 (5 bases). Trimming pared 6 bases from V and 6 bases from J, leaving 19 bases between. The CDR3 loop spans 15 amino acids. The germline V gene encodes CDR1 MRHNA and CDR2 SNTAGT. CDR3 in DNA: TGTGCCAGCAGCCCTTTACCCAGAGGCGGGGATACGCAGTATTTT. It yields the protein CASSPLPRGGDTQYF.